The 25 T cell receptor beta chains given below trace back to one sample, sequenced in a study of T cell repertoires in cytomegalovirus infection. MiXCR was run by TCRdb on the reads, yielding one entry per CDR3 protein. Among under 850,000 distinct CDR3 sequences, approximately 34% were seen once, and the ten largest hold roughly 2.8%. The sequenced sample consisted of PBMCs. Every receptor here comes from a human donor in good health (CMV status not recorded). Some clones in this sample may be carry-over from other donors' samples.

This clonotype occurred once. The V gene is TRBV27, the J gene TRBJ2-1, with D maybe TRBD2 (6 bases). The V gene lost 8 bases and the J gene lost 8 bases, with 28 bases spanning the gap. The CDR3 is 17 residues long. CDR1 is MNHEY, CDR2 SMNVEV, per germline (reference sequence). In DNA, the CDR3 is TGTGCCAGCCATACGTCATGGGGGGAAGTAAGAGGCTATGAGCAGTTCTTC. Translated: CASHTSWGEVRGYEQFF.

About this clonotype itself: As the CDR3 is not closed by the conserved phenylalanine or tryptophan, this likely results from a read error. The chain recombines TRBV6-5 with TRBJ2-7; 10 positions agree with TRBD2. With V trimmed by 0 bases and J by 3 bases, 5 bases remained unmatched. Germline V lookup: CDR1 MNHEY, CDR2 SVGAGI. The CDR3 spans 16 residues. The CDR3 spells CASSYSVTSGNYEQYL. DNA for the CDR3: TGTGCCAGCAGTTACTCGGTCACTAGCGGGAACTACGAGCAGTACTTA.

The chain is built from TRBV27 and TRBJ1-1; 12 bases are shared with TRBD1. This CDR3 comprises 17 residues. The germline V gene encodes CDR1 MNHEY and CDR2 SMNVEV (reference sequence). After removal of 0 bases from V and 3 bases from J, the junction contained 5 bases not matched to a gene. The CDR3: CASSLSIRDRGHTEAFF. CDR3 in DNA: TGTGCCAGCAGTTTATCCATCCGGGACAGGGGGCACACTGAAGCTTTCTTT.

This clonotype was counted many times. The rearrangement joins TRBV29-1 to TRBJ2-7, with a tentative D call TRBD1 (5 bases). The germline CDR1 and CDR2 sequences are SQVTM and ANQGSEA. The ends were cut back, 4 bases at V and 4 bases at J, with 8 bases in the middle. This CDR3 has 11 amino acids. CDR3 DNA sequence: TGCAGCGTTGGACAGAGTTACGAGCAGTACTTC. Translation: CSVGQSYEQYF.

This rearrangement joins TRBV5-1 to TRBJ2-7; D possibly corresponds to TRBD1 (6 bases). Trimming removed 3 bases from V and 2 bases from J, with 15 bases in between. Per the germline V gene, CDR1 is SGHRS and CDR2 is YFSETQ. CDR3 length: 15 residues. The CDR3 loop is CASSSGTSYPYEQYF. The DNA for the CDR3 is TGCGCCAGCAGCTCAGGGACATCATACCCCTACGAGCAGTACTTC.

The chain combines TRBV7-2 with TRBJ1-1, with 9 bases lining up with TRBD1. V was pared by 4 bases and J by 4 bases, with 10 bases of the junction left unmatched. Germline loops: CDR1 SGHTA, CDR2 FQGNSA. The CDR3 is 16 amino acids. CDR3 sequence: CASSYGTGLLSTEAFF. The CDR3 DNA sequence: TGTGCCAGCAGCTACGGGACAGGGTTGTTGAGCACTGAAGCTTTCTTT.

This clonotype occurred a few times. The V and J genes are TRBV6-5 and TRBJ2-3; 7 bases fit TRBD2. This CDR3 spans 16 amino acids. V was pared by 0 bases and J by 2 bases, with 5 bases of the junction left unmatched. CDR1 and CDR2 (germline): MNHEY, SVGAGI. In DNA form, the CDR3 reads TGTGCCAGCAGTTACTCTGCTAGCGGAAACACAGATACGCAGTATTTT. Translating it yields CASSYSASGNTDTQYF.

This clonotype was detected only a few times. The chain has TRBV19 and TRBJ1-5, with 8 bases fitting TRBD1. The CDR3 extends over 16 amino acids. With V trimmed by 7 bases and J by 7 bases, 15 bases remained unmatched. Germline lookup yields CDR1 LNHDA and CDR2 SQIVND (reference sequence). In DNA, the CDR3 is TGTGCCAGTAATCCCCTTCGGCAGGGGGCTTCCCAGCCCCAGCATTTT. It specifies CASNPLRQGASQPQHF. The full variable domain, its missing parts supplied by reference TRBV19 and TRBJ1-5, is DGGITQSPKYLFRKEGQNVTLSCEQNLNHDAMYWYRQDPGQGLRLIYYSQIVNDFQKGDIAEGYSVSREKKESFPLTVTSAQKNPTAFYLCASNPLRQGASQPQHFGDGTRLSIL.

This clonotype came up a few times. The chain joins TRBV9 to TRBJ2-5; 8 positions agree with TRBD1. The CDR3 length is 15 residues. Germline CDR1 is SGDLS and CDR2 is YYNGEE. V lost 3 bases to trimming and J lost 0 bases; unmatched junction nucleotides: 4. CDR3 region: CASSAYRGYQETQYF. The CDR3 DNA reads TGTGCCAGCAGCGCATACAGGGGGTACCAAGAGACCCAGTACTTC.

The gene calls are TRBV27 and TRBJ2-2; D is perhaps TRBD1 or TRBD2 (5 bases each). Germline V gene lookup returns CDR1 MNHEY and CDR2 SMNVEV (reference sequence). V was shortened by 5 bases and J by 0 bases, with 13 bases between the two germline ends. This CDR3 has 16 residues. CDR3 DNA: TGTGCCAGCAGTACCCGGGGCGGCTCGAACACCGGGGAGCTGTTTTTT. It is translated as CASSTRGGSNTGELFF.

Comments on this clonotype: Germline and junction disagree at one end, which may indicate a read error. This chain uses TRBV10-2 with TRBJ1-6; no clear D gene. The length of the CDR3 is 14 residues. Germline CDR1 is WSHSY and CDR2 is SAAADI. The CDR3 loop reads CASSETGRSSPLPF. CDR3 bases: TGCGCCAGCAGTGAGACGGGGAGAAGCTCACCCCTCCCCTTT.

The chain recombines TRBV12-3 or TRBV12-4 with TRBJ1-2; possibly TRBD1 for D (6 bases). V lost 4 bases, J lost 6 bases, and 15 bases lay in between. The CDR3 contains 14 residues. In DNA, the CDR3 is TGTGCCAGCAGTTCAGGGGATTTCTCGAATGGCTACACCTTC. Protein: CASSSGDFSNGYTF.

This clonotype was counted many times. V usage is TRBV6-1 and J usage is TRBJ2-2; 7 nucleotides line up with TRBD2. Germline trimming cut 6 bases from V and 3 bases from J; bases unmatched to any gene: 1. In germline, CDR1 is MNHNS, CDR2 SASEGT. This CDR3 contains 13 residues. CDR3 coding DNA: TGTGCCAGCAGGACTAGCCACACCGGGGAGCTGTTTTTT. Translating it yields CASRTSHTGELFF.

About this clonotype itself: The junction does not match germline at one end; this may be a read error. The chain recombines TRBV2 with TRBJ1-2, with 7 bases that match TRBD1. The CDR3 is 15 amino acids. The V gene's germline CDR1 is SNHLY and CDR2 FYNNEI. CDR3 in amino acids: CASREGGASLWGYNF. CDR3 sequence (DNA): TGTGCCAGCAGGGAAGGGGGCGCGTCTCTGTGGGGCTACAACTTC.

This chain links TRBV19 with TRBJ1-2; unclear D gene. Germline CDR1 and CDR2: LNHDA and SQIVND (reference sequence). The V end was cut by 4 bases, the J end by 5 bases, with 14 bases between. This CDR3 is built from 14 residues. The chain's CDR3 is CASSTKAPAYGYTF. DNA for the CDR3: TGTGCCAGTAGTACAAAGGCTCCGGCGTATGGCTACACCTTC.

The V call is TRBV5-6, the J call TRBJ2-1; the D gene is possibly TRBD1 (5 bases). The V and J ends lost 1 base and 9 bases respectively, with 14 bases between them. The CDR3 runs 14 residues. Germline CDR1 and CDR2: SGHDT and YYEEEE. CDR3 coding DNA: TGTGCCAGCAGCTTGAGGGGTACGAGATCTGAGCAGTTCTTC. Its protein is CASSLRGTRSEQFF.

This clonotype appeared a few times. The rearrangement links TRBV15 to TRBJ2-7; D gene unclear. Trimming stripped 2 bases from V and 4 bases from J, with 12 bases between. This CDR3 region has 14 residues. Germline CDR1 reads LNHNV; CDR2 reads YYDKDF (reference sequence). The CDR3 loop is CATSRQYSAYEQYF. The CDR3 coding sequence is TGTGCCACCAGCAGACAATACTCTGCGTACGAGCAGTACTTC.

This clonotype was detected only a few times. This chain uses TRBV27 with TRBJ1-1; TRBD1 aligns across 7 bases. The CDR3 runs to 16 residues. Germline V CDR1 and CDR2: MNHEY, SMNVEV (reference sequence). The V gene end was trimmed by 5 bases and the J gene end by 6 bases; junction bases not matched to a gene: 15. Here the CDR3 reads CASSLRHDREWAEAFF. The CDR3 nucleotides read TGTGCCAGCAGTCTAAGGCACGACAGGGAGTGGGCTGAAGCTTTCTTT.

There are a few counts of this clonotype. J is TRBJ1-5 and V is TRBV28; possible D gene TRBD1, 5 bases. V shed 4 bases and J shed 5 bases, with 9 bases lying between them. Germline V gene sequence: CDR1 MDHEN, CDR2 SYDVKM. CDR3 length: 13 amino acids. CDR3 protein: CASSWGFHQPQHF. For the CDR3, the DNA is TGTGCCAGCAGTTGGGGGTTTCATCAGCCCCAGCATTTT.

The chain links TRBV6-8 to TRBJ2-3; perhaps D is TRBD1 or TRBD2 (5 bases each). Trimming took 5 bases from V and 2 from J, leaving 17 bases between them. The CDR3 consists of 16 residues. Germline CDR1 and CDR2: MNHGY and SAAAGT. CDR3 nucleotides: TGTGCCAGCAGTCCCGGCAGGGAGACGATCACAGATACGCAGTATTTT. This codes for CASSPGRETITDTQYF.

The chain has TRBV18 and TRBJ1-1, with D tentatively TRBD1 (5 bases). This CDR3 spans 18 amino acids. V was pared by 1 base and J by 3 bases, with 21 bases between. Germline loops: CDR1 KGHSH, CDR2 LQKENI. Here the CDR3 reads CASSPRVTDGGRDTEAFF. The CDR3 DNA reads TGTGCCAGCTCACCACGGGTTACGGACGGGGGAAGGGACACTGAAGCTTTCTTT.

The V call is TRBV7-2, the J call TRBJ1-2, with no clear D. Trimming pared 5 bases from V and 7 bases from J, leaving 20 bases between. CDR1 and CDR2 (germline): SGHTA, FQGNSA. This CDR3 is built from 15 residues. The CDR3 DNA sequence: TGTGCCAGCAGCGTAAAGAGAGGCCTCCCCTCTGGCTACACCTTC. Protein: CASSVKRGLPSGYTF.

This clonotype appeared a few times. The V gene is TRBV28, the J gene TRBJ1-3, with 8 bases lining up with TRBD1. Germline-derived CDR1 and CDR2 are MDHEN and SYDVKM. The trim removed 6 bases at V and 2 bases at J, leaving 3 bases unmatched. The length of the CDR3 is 14 residues. Here the CDR3 DNA reads TGTGCCAGCAGCCGCAGGGGGCCTGGAAACACCATATATTTT. Protein sequence: CASSRRGPGNTIYF. The variable domain in full, with the rest retrieved from reference TRBV28 and TRBJ1-3, is DVKVTQSSRYLVKRTGEKVFLECVQDMDHENMFWYRQDPGLGLRLIYFSYDVKMKEKGDIPEGYSVSREKKERFSLILESASTNQTSMYLCASSRRGPGNTIYFGEGSWLTVV.

About this clonotype itself: A read error is likely, as this CDR3 ends without the conserved phenylalanine or tryptophan. The chain joins TRBV6-6 to TRBJ1-1; D is uncertain. This CDR3 contains 16 residues. Germline loops: CDR1 MNHNY, CDR2 SVGAGI (reference sequence). V was cut by 1 base and J by 0 bases, with 12 bases left in between. The DNA for the CDR3 is TGTGCCAGCAGTTACTTAGAGCGGGTGATGAACACTGAAGCTTTCTTG. Translating it yields CASSYLERVMNTEAFL.

This clonotype was recorded once. It is likely a read error, because the conserved phenylalanine at the end of the CDR3 is missing. Because the CDR3's place on the DNA is in doubt, the DNA is left out and the CDR3 is given as listed by TCRdb. This chain joins TRBV7-6 and TRBJ2-7; the tabulated D call, TRBD1, remains unverified against the DNA. The CDR3 numbers 15 amino acids, ends counted. CDR1 and CDR2 from the germline V gene are SGHVS and FNYEAQ. The CDR3 loop reads CASSLGSGGSYEKAS.